These T cell receptor beta chains were read from a single sample in a study of CD8+ T cells in alopecia areata. Profiled with immunoSEQ multiplex PCR; TCRdb holds only in-frame clones, not every one. This table holds around 200,000 clones, roughly 60% found once. Sequenced material: CD4+ T cells sorted from blood, taken at week 0. Source of these receptors: a human donor with alopecia areata. Both conserved end residues are part of each CDR3. D genes are given only for firm matches. Some rows mark clone size as missing; the rest say once, few, many or name a class of expanded clone.

NA	NA	TRBJ1-4	TRBV19	CASRGFNEKLFF	TGTGCCAGCCGGGGGTTTAATGAAAAACTGTTTTTT
NA	NA	TRBJ2-1	TRBV2	CASSDSGLPNEQFF	TGTGCCAGCAGTGATTCGGGTCTGCCTAATGAGCAGTTCTTC
NA	NA	TRBJ1-5	TRBV6-1	CASSVRGLSNQPQHF	TGTGCCAGCAGTGTCAGGGGCCTTAGCAATCAGCCCCAGCATTTT
NA	TRBD2	TRBJ2-1	TRBV29-1	CSVYGRVQGDNEQFF	TGCAGCGTTTACGGGAGGGTGCAGGGCGACAATGAGCAGTTCTTC
NA	TRBD2	TRBJ2-3	TRBV7-2	CASSFSGGRDTDTQYF	TGTGCCAGCAGCTTCAGCGGGGGGCGGGACACAGATACGCAGTATTTT
NA	NA	TRBJ2-2	TRBV29-1	CSVGLPGELFF	TGCAGCGTTGGGCTTCCCGGGGAGCTGTTTTTT
few	TRBD1	TRBJ2-1	TRBV29-1	CSVSGGFSYNEQFF	TGCAGCGTTTCAGGGGGTTTTTCCTACAATGAGCAGTTCTTC
few	TRBD1	TRBJ2-7	TRBV27	CASSQIIQGTYEQYF	TGTGCCAGCAGCCAAATTATACAGGGGACCTACGAGCAGTACTTC
few	TRBD1	TRBJ1-1	TRBV30	CAYDRGGTEAFF	TGTGCCTATGACAGGGGGGGGACTGAAGCTTTCTTT
NA	NA	TRBJ1-6	TRBV29-1	CSVAQDSYNSPLHF	TGCAGCGTTGCACAGGACTCCTATAATTCACCCCTCCACTTT
NA	NA	TRBJ2-2	TRBV5-4	CASSQEGNTGELFF	TGTGCCAGCAGCCAAGAGGGGAACACCGGGGAGCTGTTTTTT
NA	NA	TRBJ1-6	TRBV7-2	CASSLELRIGSSDSPLHF	TGTGCCAGCAGCTTAGAGTTGAGGATAGGGAGTTCGGATTCACCCCTCCACTTT
NA	NA	TRBJ1-4	TRBV2	CASSEIRGRMKKLFF	TGTGCCAGCAGTGAGATTCGAGGGAGAATGAAGAAACTGTTTTTT
NA	TRBD1	TRBJ2-2	TRBV7-8	CASSLVGTVINTGELFF	TGTGCCAGCAGCTTAGTCGGGACAGTCATTAACACCGGGGAGCTGTTTTTT
NA	TRBD2	TRBJ2-7	TRBV5-1	CASSLETGGTYEQYF	TGCGCCAGCAGCTTGGAAACGGGGGGAACCTACGAGCAGTACTTC
NA	NA	TRBJ2-2	TRBV27	CASSLDRNTGELFF	TGTGCCAGCAGTTTAGACAGGAACACCGGGGAGCTGTTTTTT
NA	NA	TRBJ2-7	TRBV29-1	CSVPAPMDEQYF	TGCAGCGTTCCCGCCCCGATGGACGAGCAGTACTTC
NA	NA	TRBJ1-4	TRBV6-1	CASSPLTRSNEKLFF	TGTGCCAGCAGTCCCTTGACACGAAGTAATGAAAAACTGTTTTTT
few	NA	TRBJ2-3	TRBV30	CAWSTSTDTQYF	TGTGCCTGGTCTACCTCCACAGATACGCAGTATTTT
large	NA	TRBJ1-5	TRBV10-2	CASSEAQGPQHF	TGCGCCAGCAGTGAGGCTCAGGGTCCCCAGCATTTT
many	NA	TRBJ1-2	TRBV30	CAWSATGRANYGYTF	TGTGCCTGGAGTGCCACAGGGCGAGCTAACTATGGCTACACCTTC
NA	NA	TRBJ2-1	TRBV29-1	CSVRGRQSDNEQFF	TGCAGCGTCCGTGGGAGGCAAAGCGACAATGAGCAGTTCTTC